What follows are 9 T cell receptor beta chains derived from one specimen sequenced in a study of cytomegalovirus exposure and HLA in healthy donors. Vbeta (60) and Jbeta (13) primers were used in the PCR. Method: immunoSEQ multiplex PCR; TCRdb's copy keeps in-frame clones and lacks some. This table holds about 170,000 clones, more than 60% found once. The sequencing sample was made of PBMCs. Source of these receptors: a woman aged 50 to 60 in good health and CMV-seropositive.

The chain employs TRBV6-1 and TRBJ1-1, with D maybe TRBD1 (5 bases). The CDR3 runs to 14 residues. The V and J ends lost 6 bases and 6 bases respectively, with 17 bases between them. Germline V gives CDR1 MNHNS, CDR2 SASEGT. The CDR3 region is CASRVYGTGAEAFF. CDR3 nucleotide sequence: TGTGCCAGCAGGGTTTACGGGACGGGGGCTGAAGCTTTCTTT.

This chain uses TRBV7-9 with TRBJ2-7; D is unclear. This CDR3 spans 11 amino acids. Looked up from germline, CDR1 is SEHNR and CDR2 is FQNEAQ (reference sequence). The V end was cut by 4 bases, the J end by 2 bases, with 3 bases between. The CDR3 protein is CASSYTYEQYF. The CDR3, as DNA: TGTGCCAGCAGCTATACCTACGAGCAGTACTTC.

This clone has more than one count but fewer than ten. The chain combines TRBV19 with TRBJ1-5, with TRBD1 matching over 11 bases. The germline V gene encodes CDR1 LNHDA and CDR2 SQIVND (reference sequence). V gave up 7 bases and J gave up 7 bases; unmatched junction bases: 15. This CDR3 has 17 amino acids. In DNA form, the CDR3 reads TGTGCCAGTACCACCGTCGGACAGGGGGCGCCTCGGCAGCCCCAGCATTTT. As protein: CASTTVGQGAPRQPQHF.

V and J are TRBV7-3 and TRBJ2-1, with TRBD2 matching 13 bases. Trimming took 5 bases from V and 12 from J; bases not matched to a gene: 13. Germline V gives CDR1 SGHTA, CDR2 FQGTGA. The CDR3 extends over 16 amino acids. The CDR3 DNA reads TGTGCCAGCAGCCTTACGGGGACTAGCGGGATGGCTATGCAGTTCTTC. The encoded protein is CASSLTGTSGMAMQFF.

The rearrangement uses TRBV6-1 and TRBJ1-5, with D perhaps matching TRBD1 (6 bases). With 4 bases removed from V and 0 bases from J, the gap between germline ends came to 19 bases. The CDR3 covers 18 residues. Germline V gives CDR1 MNHNS, CDR2 SASEGT. CDR3 sequence (DNA): TGTGCCAGCAGTGGGGGGCCTGGACAGCCTAATAGCAATCAGCCCCAGCATTTT. Protein product: CASSGGPGQPNSNQPQHF.

This clone was picked up a small number of times. The gene calls are TRBV28 and TRBJ1-1; 9 bases align to TRBD1. V was pared by 3 bases and J by 5 bases, with 10 bases of the junction left unmatched. Germline V gene lookup returns CDR1 MDHEN and CDR2 SYDVKM. The CDR3 has 16 amino acids. The CDR3 nucleotides are TGTGCCAGCAGTTTCGACCCGGGACAGGGATTAACTGAAGCTTTCTTT. This translates into CASSFDPGQGLTEAFF.

The chain recombines TRBV5-1 with TRBJ2-5, with D possibly being TRBD2 (7 bases). Germline loops: CDR1 SGHRS, CDR2 YFSETQ. The V end lost 4 bases, the J end lost 1 base, and 14 bases lay between the germline ends. This CDR3 is 15 amino acids long. The CDR3: CASSREGGRQETQYF. Here the CDR3 DNA reads TGCGCCAGCAGCCGCGAGGGGGGGCGCCAAGAGACCCAGTACTTC.

The table lists this clone with a count of one. The rearrangement joins TRBV9 to TRBJ2-7; D is ambiguous. Germline assignment: CDR1 SGDLS and CDR2 YYNGEE. This CDR3 has 13 residues. V lost 0 bases, J lost 5 bases, and 9 bases lay in between. The CDR3 nucleotides read TGTGCCAGCAGCGTAGCTCTAAGCGACGAGCAGTACTTC. It specifies CASSVALSDEQYF.

V is TRBV10-3 and J is TRBJ2-7, with 13 bases fitting TRBD2. CDR3 size: 16 residues. With V trimmed by 4 bases and J by 6 bases, 9 bases remained unmatched. CDR1 ENHRY and CDR2 SYGVKD come from the germline V gene. The CDR3 DNA reads as TGTGCCATCAGTGCCCCCTCACTAGCGGGGGGGTCCGAGCAGTACTTC. Its translation is CAISAPSLAGGSEQYF.